Following are 30 T cell receptor beta chains from one sample sequenced in a study of human T cells and chemical hapten exposure. TCRdb reprocessed the 5' RACE reads via MiXCR and lists one record per CDR3 protein. The sample lists some 150,000 distinct CDR3 sequences; 4.1% were seen once. The total RNA was obtained from whole blood that was not fractionated. The receptors come from a female donor in good health.

This clonotype was picked up many times. This chain links TRBV20-1 with TRBJ1-6; possibly TRBD1 for D (6 bases). In germline, CDR1 is DFQATT, CDR2 SNEGSKA (reference sequence). CDR3 size: 16 residues. Between the trimmed V and J ends, which lost 4 bases and 7 bases, there was a span of 20 bases. The CDR3 bases are TGCAGTGCTAACGGTCCCGGGGGCAGGGGAAATTCACCCCTCCACTTT. It codes for CSANGPGGRGNSPLHF.

A word on this clonotype: The CDR3 does not end in the conserved phenylalanine or tryptophan, so this is likely a read error. V usage is TRBV10-3 and J usage is TRBJ2-3; TRBD2 matches at 11 bases. V lost 6 bases and J lost 4; bases outside the gene matches: 9. CDR1 is ENHRY and CDR2 is SYGVKD in the germline V gene. The CDR3 contains 16 residues. The CDR3 DNA follows: TGTGCCATCAGCCCACTAGCGGGGGACGGGGCAGATACGCAGTATTTG. It is translated as CAISPLAGDGADTQYL.

This clonotype was seen at least ten times. The chain is built from TRBV6-2 or TRBV6-3 and TRBJ2-4; weak D call: TRBD1 (6 bases). Trimming shortened V by 0 bases and J by 3 bases, and 9 bases separated the two germline ends. This CDR3 contains 15 residues. Per the germline V gene, CDR1 is MNHEY and CDR2 is SVGEGT. CDR3 in DNA: TGTGCCAGCAGTTACTCGACAGGACTCAAAAACATTCAGTACTTC. Translation: CASSYSTGLKNIQYF.

This clonotype was seen repeatedly, ten times or more. The rearrangement links TRBV12-3 or TRBV12-4 to TRBJ2-1; 12 nucleotides agree with TRBD2. The CDR3 is 22 amino acids. Trimming cost V 4 bases and J 0 bases; bases outside gene matches: 19. Here the CDR3 reads CASSSRGPTSGGLRSSYNEQFF. CDR3 sequence (DNA): TGTGCCAGCAGTTCCCGAGGCCCCACTAGCGGGGGGCTCAGGAGCTCCTACAATGAGCAGTTCTTC.

This clonotype showed up just a few times. The chain has TRBV24-1 and TRBJ1-3; D possibly corresponds to TRBD1 (6 bases). The germline gives CDR1 KGHDR, CDR2 SFDVKD. The ends were cut back, 3 bases at V and 2 bases at J, with 13 bases in the middle. CDR3 length equals 16 residues. The CDR3 bases are TGTGCCACCAGTGATCGGGTGGAGGGGGCTGGAAACACCATATATTTT. Translated, it gives CATSDRVEGAGNTIYF.

The sample holds many counts of this clonotype. The chain links TRBV6-1 to TRBJ1-1; D is unresolved. The V end lost 6 bases, the J end lost 4 bases, and 12 bases lay between the germline ends. Germline V gives CDR1 MNHNS, CDR2 SASEGT. The CDR3 extends over 13 amino acids. The CDR3 is CASRYRVTTEAFF. CDR3 nucleotides: TGTGCCAGCAGATATCGGGTGACCACTGAAGCTTTCTTT.

The chain carries TRBV12-3 or TRBV12-4 and TRBJ2-1, with D perhaps matching TRBD2 (5 bases). The CDR3 runs to 13 residues. Trimming took off 3 bases at V and 5 bases at J, with 8 bases between the two ends. The CDR3 is CASSFDYHNEQFF. CDR3 in DNA: TGTGCCAGCAGTTTCGACTACCACAATGAGCAGTTCTTC.

This clonotype was found many times. The chain carries TRBV3-1 and TRBJ2-3; 12 positions agree with TRBD2. This CDR3 has 16 residues. CDR1 and CDR2 (germline): LGHDT, YNNKEL (reference sequence). V lost 4 bases and J lost 4; bases outside the gene matches: 6. CDR3 in amino acids: CASSPHTSGGSDTQYF. As DNA, the CDR3 is TGTGCCAGCAGCCCCCATACTAGCGGGGGGTCAGATACGCAGTATTTT.

This clonotype was observed at least ten times. The chain joins TRBV6-2 or TRBV6-3 to TRBJ1-2, with 9 bases that match TRBD1. Losses at the gene ends were 4 bases for V and 4 bases for J; bases not matched to a gene: 4. Germline values: CDR1 MNHEY, CDR2 SVGEGT. This CDR3 has 14 amino acids. CDR3 coding DNA: TGTGCCAGCAGTTCGGACAGGGGAACCTATGGCTACACCTTC. Translating it yields CASSSDRGTYGYTF.

There are many counts of this clonotype. The V and J genes are TRBV6-2 or TRBV6-3 and TRBJ2-7; 12 positions agree with TRBD2. V lost 2 bases to trimming and J lost 4 bases; unmatched junction nucleotides: 0. CDR3 length: 14 amino acids. Per the germline V gene, CDR1 is MNHEY and CDR2 is SVGEGT. The CDR3 loop reads CASSYGTSGYEQYF. In nucleotides, the CDR3 is TGTGCCAGCAGTTACGGGACTAGCGGGTACGAGCAGTACTTC.

The table lists this clonotype with many counts. This chain connects TRBV11-2 to TRBJ2-2, with a possible D match to TRBD1 (5 bases). The CDR3 has 14 residues. Germline CDR1 SGHAT, CDR2 FQNNGV. V was trimmed by 2 bases and J by 6 bases, leaving 10 bases between them. Written as DNA, the CDR3 is TGTGCCAGCAGCTTACCAGGGCGCGCCGGGGAGCTGTTTTTT. Translated, it gives CASSLPGRAGELFF.

This clonotype was observed many times. V usage is TRBV18 and J usage is TRBJ1-4; D remains ambiguous. V was clipped by 6 bases and J by 8 bases, with 13 bases between them. CDR3 length: 13 amino acids. Germline V gene data show CDR1 as KGHSH and CDR2 as LQKENI. The CDR3 DNA reads as TGTGCCAGCTCGTCCGGGCAGAGGGAAAAACTGTTTTTT. Translated: CASSSGQREKLFF.

This clonotype was counted at least ten times. The rearrangement joins TRBV7-6 to TRBJ2-3; 9 nucleotides agree with TRBD1. The germline V gene encodes CDR1 SGHVS and CDR2 FNYEAQ. The CDR3 is 15 residues long. Unmatched junction bases numbered 3, after V lost 5 bases and J lost 0 bases. As DNA, the CDR3 is TGTGCCAGCAGCCGGGGACAGGGAAGCACAGATACGCAGTATTTT. As protein: CASSRGQGSTDTQYF.

At least ten counts were recorded for this clonotype. This chain uses TRBV2 with TRBJ2-1; 10 bases match TRBD1. Germline loops: CDR1 SNHLY, CDR2 FYNNEI. Trimming removed 7 bases from V and 8 bases from J; junction bases left unmatched: 8. The CDR3 sequence is 14 residues long. Written as DNA, the CDR3 is TGTGCCAGCAAAACCGGGACAGGGGTCCATGAGCAGTTCTTC. Amino acid sequence: CASKTGTGVHEQFF. Together with reference TRBV2 and TRBJ2-1, the CDR3 gives the full variable domain: EPEVTQTPSHQVTQMGQEVILRCVPISNHLYFYWYRQILGQKVEFLVSFYNNEISEKSEIFDDQFSVERPDGSNFTLKIRSTKLEDSAMYFCASKTGTGVHEQFFGPGTRLTVL.

A few counts support this clonotype. The chain links TRBV6-5 to TRBJ1-3; no definite D call. The V gene lost 2 bases and the J gene lost 7 bases, with 3 bases spanning the gap. This CDR3 has 11 residues. The germline V gene has CDR1 MNHEY and CDR2 SVGAGI. The CDR3 sequence: CASSYQNTIYF. As DNA, the CDR3 is TGTGCCAGCAGTTACCAGAACACCATATATTTT.

This clonotype was seen ten or more times. V and J are TRBV10-3 and TRBJ2-2, with a weak D call TRBD1 (6 bases). The V gene lost 4 bases and the J gene lost 5 bases, with 23 bases spanning the gap. There are 18 residues in the CDR3. Germline CDR1 reads ENHRY; CDR2 reads SYGVKD. The DNA of the CDR3 is TGTGCCATCAGTGTTCACTCTTCAGGGGCCCCAGGAACCGGGGAGCTGTTTTTT. The encoded protein is CAISVHSSGAPGTGELFF.

This clonotype occurred many times. The chain combines TRBV3-1 with TRBJ2-1, with 10 bases aligning to TRBD2. This CDR3 comprises 17 residues. With 2 bases clipped from V and 7 bases from J, the junction kept 11 bases outside the gene matches. Per the germline V gene, CDR1 is LGHDT and CDR2 is YNNKEL (reference sequence). The CDR3 here is CASSQSSSGGAWNEQFF. The DNA for the CDR3 is TGTGCCAGCAGCCAATCATCCAGCGGGGGGGCCTGGAATGAGCAGTTCTTC.

This clonotype was counted many times. The V gene is TRBV29-1, the J gene TRBJ1-1, with D unclear. Germline CDR1 SQVTM, CDR2 ANQGSEA. The ends were cut back, 1 base at V and 8 bases at J, with 8 bases in the middle. The CDR3 loop spans 11 amino acids. CDR3 residues: CSVEGLEEAFF. In nucleotides, the CDR3 is TGCAGCGTTGAAGGACTAGAAGAAGCTTTCTTT.

This clonotype was seen at least ten times. This sequence joins TRBV5-1 and TRBJ1-6, with unresolved D. The ends were cut back, 5 bases at V and 6 bases at J, with 15 bases in the middle. Per germline, CDR1 SGHRS and CDR2 YFSETQ. This CDR3 spans 15 amino acids. In DNA, the CDR3 is TGCGCCAGCAGTCAGGAGGGCGGACGTAATTCACCCCTCCACTTT. It codes for CASSQEGGRNSPLHF.

The sample holds many counts of this clonotype. The chain employs TRBV18 and TRBJ2-1, with no clear D. The CDR3 loop spans 14 amino acids. The ends were cut back, 2 bases at V and 4 bases at J, with 9 bases in the middle. CDR1 KGHSH and CDR2 LQKENI come from the germline V gene. The CDR3 nucleotides are TGTGCCAGCTCACCAACAACCAGTTACAATGAGCAGTTCTTC. This gives the protein CASSPTTSYNEQFF.

This clonotype was detected ten times or more. The chain carries TRBV7-9 and TRBJ1-5; D is uncertain. Per germline, CDR1 SEHNR and CDR2 FQNEAQ (reference sequence). V dropped 1 base and J dropped 0 bases, with 10 bases sitting between them. This CDR3 has 16 residues. CDR3 amino acids: CASSLGIGYSNQPQHF. CDR3 nucleotides: TGTGCCAGCAGCTTAGGAATAGGGTATAGCAATCAGCCCCAGCATTTT.

This clonotype occurred many times. The chain combines TRBV5-1 with TRBJ1-2; D gene ambiguous. The ends were cut back, 0 bases at V and 0 bases at J, with 15 bases in the middle. The CDR3 has 17 amino acids. CDR1 is SGHRS, CDR2 YFSETQ, per germline. The CDR3 loop is CASSLEVRAAPNYGYTF. The CDR3 nucleotides read TGCGCCAGCAGCTTGGAAGTACGGGCCGCTCCTAACTATGGCTACACCTTC. Drawing the rest from reference TRBV5-1 and TRBJ1-2, the complete variable domain is KAGVTQTPRYLIKTRGQQVTLSCSPISGHRSVSWYQQTPGQGLQFLFEYFSETQRNKGNFPGRFSGRQFSNSRSEMNVSTLELGDSALYLCASSLEVRAAPNYGYTFGSGTRLTVV.

Many counts were recorded for this clonotype. V gene TRBV20-1 combines with J gene TRBJ2-3, with 10 positions matching TRBD2. The CDR3 contains 13 residues. Germline V CDR1 and CDR2: DFQATT, SNEGSKA (reference sequence). V lost 6 bases, J lost 4 bases, and 4 bases stayed unmatched. CDR3 nucleotide sequence: TGCAGTGCCCGAGCGGGGGGGCCAGATACGCAGTATTTT. Translating it yields CSARAGGPDTQYF.

In this sample, this clonotype turned up many times. The V call is TRBV3-1, the J call TRBJ2-7; 7 bases map to TRBD1. Trimming removed 3 bases from V and 0 bases from J; junction bases left unmatched: 5. This CDR3 spans 15 amino acids. Germline-derived CDR1 and CDR2 are LGHDT and YNNKEL (reference sequence). As DNA, the CDR3 is TGTGCCAGCAGCCACCTGACAGGGAGCTCCTACGAGCAGTACTTC. Translated, it gives CASSHLTGSSYEQYF.

This clonotype was seen at least ten times. The chain combines TRBV6-6 with TRBJ1-1; D is uncertain. Between the trimmed V and J ends, which lost 0 bases and 1 base, there was a span of 12 bases. This CDR3 has 16 residues. CDR1 is MNHNY, CDR2 SVGAGI, per germline (reference sequence). The CDR3 spells CASSYSEITRNTEAFF. The CDR3 DNA is TGTGCCAGCAGTTACTCCGAGATTACCAGGAACACTGAAGCTTTCTTT.

This clonotype was seen ten or more times. The chain links TRBV27 to TRBJ2-7; D may match TRBD1 or TRBD2 (5 bases each). The CDR3 runs 12 residues. Germline CDR1 and CDR2: MNHEY and SMNVEV (reference sequence). V was pared by 6 bases and J by 5 bases, with 11 bases between. CDR3 in DNA: TGTGCCAGCAGCGGGACCTCTGACGAGCAGTACTTC. It yields the protein CASSGTSDEQYF.

This clonotype came up many times. The chain employs TRBV29-1 and TRBJ2-5; D remains unclear. Germline CDR1 SQVTM, CDR2 ANQGSEA. There are 20 residues in the CDR3. Trimming took 4 bases from V and 2 from J, leaving 32 bases between them. CDR3 nucleotides: TGCAGCGTTGGGAGATCCGGACGGATTACCAAGTCACCCCCACAAGAGACCCAGTACTTC. Encoded protein: CSVGRSGRITKSPPQETQYF.

This clonotype was seen ten or more times. A read error is possible here, since a much larger clone lies one base away. This chain links TRBV12-3 or TRBV12-4 with TRBJ2-7; D is perhaps TRBD2 (5 bases). V dropped 0 bases and J dropped 5 bases, with 20 bases sitting between them. CDR3 size: 17 residues. The CDR3 DNA reads as TGTGCCAGCAGTTTAGCAGGACGCGAAGGGAGCTTGGACGAGCAGTACTTC. Protein: CASSLAGREGSLDEQYF.

This clonotype was recorded many times. This chain links TRBV12-3 or TRBV12-4 with TRBJ1-4, with no clear D. Between the trimmed V and J ends, which lost 5 bases and 8 bases, there was a span of 9 bases. The CDR3 runs to 12 residues. The CDR3 DNA reads TGTGCCAGCAGTCTAGAACCGGAAAAACTGTTTTTT. This encodes CASSLEPEKLFF.

In its sample, this clonotype is medium-sized. The gene calls are TRBV6-2 or TRBV6-3 and TRBJ1-6; D is uncertain. Germline-derived CDR1 and CDR2 are MNHEY and SVGEGT. V dropped 6 bases and J dropped 7 bases, with 13 bases sitting between them. The CDR3 sequence is 14 residues long. The chain's CDR3 is CASSISSENSPLHF. CDR3 sequence (DNA): TGTGCCAGCAGCATATCCAGCGAGAATTCACCCCTCCACTTT.